A selection of T cell receptor beta chains follows, all from one sample in a study of blood T cell repertoires in COVID-19. Produced via immunoSEQ multiplex PCR; TCRdb's table is partial and in-frame only. The top ten clones hold about 4.4% of a sample with hundreds of thousands of clones, roughly four fifths of them seen once. Input material: peripheral blood. Every receptor here comes from a woman aged 70-85 years with acute or convalescent COVID-19. The CDR3 runs from the conserved cysteine through the conserved F or W. D genes are given only for firm matches. Not all rows give a size; the values are once, few, many and, for expanded clones, a class.

clone_size	v_call	j_call	d_call	cdr3_length	cdr3_aa	cdr3_nt
-	TRBV11-2	TRBJ1-3	-	14	CASSLSPAGNTIYF	TGTGCCAGCAGCTTATCCCCCGCTGGAAACACCATATATTTT
-	TRBV4-2	TRBJ1-2	-	16	CASSQEGGGTNYGYTF	TGTGCCAGCAGCCAAGAAGGCGGCGGAACTAACTATGGCTACACCTTC
-	TRBV2	TRBJ2-2	TRBD2	18	CASSEVRGGNYDTGELFF	TGTGCCAGCAGTGAAGTTAGGGGAGGGAATTATGACACCGGGGAGCTGTTTTTT
once	TRBV3-1/TRBV3-2	TRBJ1-2	-	15	CASSQDWRGMGGYTF	TGTGCCAGCAGCCAAGATTGGAGGGGAATGGGAGGCTACACCTTC
-	TRBV28	TRBJ2-7	TRBD1	13	CASTRQGAREQYF	TGTGCCAGCACAAGACAGGGGGCGCGGGAGCAGTACTTC
-	TRBV5-4	TRBJ1-4	-	14	CASSPGGTNEKLFF	TGTGCCAGCAGCCCCGGGGGAACTAATGAAAAACTGTTTTTT
-	TRBV6-2/TRBV6-3	TRBJ1-2	TRBD1	14	CASSYPGQVKGYTF	TGTGCCAGCAGTTACCCAGGACAGGTGAAAGGCTACACCTTC
-	TRBV13	TRBJ1-1	TRBD1	14	CASSLEGARTEAFF	TGTGCCAGCAGCTTAGAGGGGGCGCGCACTGAAGCTTTCTTT
few	TRBV5-1	TRBJ1-1	TRBD1	14	CASSPGQGGTEAFF	TGCGCCAGCAGCCCAGGACAGGGCGGAACTGAAGCTTTCTTT
-	TRBV7-9	TRBJ2-2	TRBD2	16	CASSRGLERTTGELFF	TGTGCCAGCAGCCGGGGACTAGAACGTACCACCGGGGAGCTGTTTTTT
once	TRBV4-3	TRBJ1-2	TRBD1	18	CASSQARGRGKSNYGYTF	TGCGCCAGCAGCCAAGCTAGAGGCAGGGGGAAGTCGAACTATGGCTACACCTTC
-	TRBV7-9	TRBJ2-5	TRBD1	14	CASSQGQGSETQYF	TGTGCCAGCAGCCAGGGACAGGGGTCAGAGACCCAGTACTTC
-	TRBV11-2	TRBJ2-5	-	14	CASSLETLAGTQYF	TGTGCCAGCAGCTTAGAAACTCTAGCAGGGACCCAGTACTTC
-	TRBV20-1	TRBJ1-5	-	14	CSASRGNSNQPQHF	TGCAGTGCTAGTCGCGGGAATAGCAATCAGCCCCAGCATTTT
-	TRBV19	TRBJ1-1	TRBD1	15	CASSRVDRAGTEAFF	TGTGCCAGTAGTCGGGTAGACAGGGCTGGGACTGAAGCTTTCTTT
-	TRBV6-5	TRBJ2-7	TRBD1	14	CASSSSTGVHEQYF	TGTGCCAGCAGTTCCTCAACAGGGGTCCACGAGCAGTACTTC
-	TRBV6-2/TRBV6-3	TRBJ1-5	TRBD1	13	CASSLTGTQPQHF	TGTGCCAGCAGCCTGACAGGGACGCAGCCCCAGCATTTT
-	TRBV21-1	TRBJ2-7	-	11	CASSWVGVQYF	TGTGCCAGCAGCTGGGTGGGAGTGCAGTACTTC
-	TRBV7-2	TRBJ2-5	-	13	CASSLSRGETQYF	TGTGCCAGCAGCTTAAGCAGGGGCGAGACCCAGTACTTC
-	TRBV6-5	TRBJ1-2	TRBD1	15	CASSYSTGASYGYTF	TGTGCCAGCAGTTACTCGACAGGGGCCTCCTATGGCTACACCTTC
-	TRBV12-3/TRBV12-4	TRBJ1-1	-	13	CASSLVEHTEAFF	TGTGCCAGCAGTTTAGTCGAGCACACTGAAGCTTTCTTT
-	TRBV29-1	TRBJ2-7	TRBD1	15	CSVESEAGGLYEQYF	TGCAGCGTTGAAAGTGAGGCAGGGGGCCTCTACGAGCAGTACTTC
few	TRBV28	TRBJ1-2	TRBD1	13	CASSLMTGYGYTF	TGTGCCAGCAGCCTCATGACAGGGTATGGCTACACCTTC
-	TRBV14	TRBJ1-2	TRBD1	15	CASSLVTGANYGYTF	TGTGCCAGCAGCCTCGTGACAGGGGCGAACTATGGCTACACCTTC
-	TRBV5-4	TRBJ2-3	-	14	CASRLLGSTDTQYF	TGTGCCAGCAGGTTACTAGGTAGCACAGATACGCAGTATTTT
once	TRBV15	TRBJ2-1	TRBD2	16	CATSRSLLAGNNEQFF	TGTGCCACCAGCAGATCCCTACTAGCGGGCAACAATGAGCAGTTCTTC
-	TRBV14	TRBJ2-3	TRBD1	17	CASSQLFGQGAADTQYF	TGTGCCAGCAGCCAACTCTTCGGACAGGGGGCTGCAGATACGCAGTATTTT
-	TRBV6-5	TRBJ1-1	TRBD1	15	CASSRTGTGTTEAFF	TGTGCCAGCAGTCGCACCGGGACAGGGACCACTGAAGCTTTCTTT
few	TRBV5-1	TRBJ2-1	TRBD1	15	CASSFATGGINEQFF	TGCGCCAGCAGCTTTGCGACAGGGGGTATCAATGAGCAGTTCTTC
-	TRBV5-1	TRBJ2-2	-	14	CASRGGENTGELFF	TGCGCCAGCAGAGGGGGGGAGAACACCGGGGAGCTGTTTTTT
-	TRBV4-1	TRBJ1-1	-	14	CASSQVDRGTEAFF	TGCGCCAGCAGCCAAGTGGACCGGGGGACTGAAGCTTTCTTT
-	TRBV10-2	TRBJ1-3	-	15	CASRNSGQPGNTIYF	TGCGCCAGCAGAAACTCGGGACAACCTGGAAACACCATATATTTT
-	TRBV18	TRBJ1-2	-	15	CASSPQGLDNYGYTF	TGTGCCAGCTCACCGCAGGGTTTAGATAACTATGGCTACACCTTC
-	TRBV29-1	TRBJ1-1	TRBD1	13	CSVRDRRNTEAFF	TGCAGCGTTAGGGACAGGCGAAACACTGAAGCTTTCTTT
-	TRBV7-2	TRBJ1-2	TRBD1	13	CASSTRQGNGYTF	TGTGCCAGCAGCACTAGACAGGGGAATGGCTACACCTTC
once	TRBV9	TRBJ1-2	-	13	CASSVGQVGGYTF	TGTGCCAGCAGCGTCGGCCAGGTGGGTGGCTACACCTTC
-	TRBV6-5	TRBJ1-1	-	12	CASARVNTEAFF	TGTGCCAGCGCCAGGGTGAACACTGAAGCTTTCTTT
once	TRBV4-1	TRBJ1-4	-	16	CASSHQDGRGDRRLFF	TGCGCCAGCAGCCACCAAGATGGAAGAGGCGATCGACGACTGTTTTTT
-	TRBV10-3	TRBJ1-2	TRBD1	16	CAISGDRGPTNYGYTF	TGTGCCATCAGTGGGGACAGGGGGCCTACTAACTATGGCTACACCTTC
-	TRBV25-1	TRBJ1-2	-	12	CASSVQNYGYTF	TGTGCCAGCAGTGTACAGAACTATGGCTACACCTTC
once	TRBV5-6	TRBJ1-2	TRBD1	15	CASSPSPGTGNGYTF	TGTGCCAGCAGCCCAAGTCCCGGGACAGGGAATGGCTACACCTTC
-	TRBV15	TRBJ2-7	TRBD1	16	CATSRFLGQGTYEQYF	TGTGCCACCAGCAGGTTTTTGGGACAGGGGACGTACGAGCAGTACTTC
-	TRBV7-9	TRBJ2-2	-	15	CASSLVQGSTGELFF	TGTGCCAGCAGCTTAGTTCAGGGGAGCACCGGGGAGCTGTTTTTT